The 20 T cell receptor beta chains given below trace back to one sample, sequenced in a study of technical replicates of blood from a few donors. This table comes from immunoSEQ multiplex PCR, and its TCRdb copy is limited to in-frame clones, with some not included. The table shows 79,000 or so clones, with approximately 91% occurring only once. Sequencing was performed on T cells isolated from PBMCs. These receptors were obtained from a human donor in good health.

The rearrangement uses TRBV25-1 and TRBJ2-7; weak D call: TRBD1 (6 bases). V lost 4 bases, J lost 5 bases, and 18 bases lay in between. Germline CDR1 and CDR2: MGHDK and SYGVNS. The CDR3 runs to 15 residues. CDR3 DNA sequence: TGTGCCAGCAGTGTGGAAGAACAGGGTTACGACGAGCAGTACTTC. Its translation is CASSVEEQGYDEQYF.

J is TRBJ1-1 and V is TRBV11-2; tentative D call: TRBD1 (6 bases). This CDR3 region has 11 residues. Trimming cost V 5 bases and J 8 bases, with 9 bases left between them. Germline lookup yields CDR1 SGHAT and CDR2 FQNNGV. This CDR3 is CASSLGTEAFF. In DNA form, the CDR3 reads TGTGCCAGCAGCCTGGGGACAGAAGCTTTCTTT.

The rearrangement joins TRBV6-6 to TRBJ1-5, with a possible D match to TRBD1 (5 bases). This CDR3 contains 14 residues. V shed 4 bases and J shed 0 bases, with 7 bases lying between them. Looked up from germline, CDR1 is MNHNY and CDR2 is SVGAGI (reference sequence). The CDR3: CASSLTDSNQPQHF. CDR3 nucleotides: TGTGCCAGCAGTTTGACAGATAGCAATCAGCCCCAGCATTTT.

This rearrangement joins TRBV9 to TRBJ2-5; 8 bases match TRBD1. Germline-derived CDR1 and CDR2 are SGDLS and YYNGEE. Germline trimming cut 5 bases from V and 8 bases from J; bases unmatched to any gene: 5. This CDR3 comprises 12 residues. This CDR3 reads CASSDRGITQYF. As DNA, the CDR3 is TGTGCCAGCAGTGACAGGGGTATAACCCAGTACTTC.

The chain links TRBV6-5 to TRBJ2-1, with 13 bases that match TRBD2. This CDR3 region has 14 residues. Germline assignment: CDR1 MNHEY and CDR2 SVGAGI. Germline trimming cut 5 bases from V and 9 bases from J; bases unmatched to any gene: 4. CDR3 DNA sequence: TGTGCCAGCAGTAAAGGACTAGCGGGGGTTGAGCAGTTCTTC. Protein: CASSKGLAGVEQFF.

The CDR3 DNA reads TGTGCCAGCAGCTTATCGCTAGCCCAAGATACGCAGTATTTT. The encoded protein is CASSLSLAQDTQYF. The chain uses TRBV7-2 and TRBJ2-3; possible D gene TRBD2, 5 bases. Between the trimmed V and J ends, which lost 2 bases and 5 bases, there was a span of 11 bases. The germline V gene has CDR1 SGHTA and CDR2 FQGNSA. The CDR3 runs 14 residues.

V is TRBV6-5 and J is TRBJ2-3; 7 nucleotides align to TRBD1. CDR1 and CDR2 (germline): MNHEY, SVGAGI. This CDR3 is 14 amino acids long. Trimming removed 6 bases from V and 2 bases from J; junction bases left unmatched: 5. CDR3 sequence (DNA): TGTGCCAGCAGAAAAGGGGGCCCCACAGATACGCAGTATTTT. It specifies CASRKGGPTDTQYF.

The chain carries TRBV19 and TRBJ2-3; the D is unclear. The V and J ends lost 2 bases and 3 bases respectively, with 12 bases between them. This CDR3 is built from 15 residues. Germline CDR1 LNHDA, CDR2 SQIVND (reference sequence). CDR3 nucleotides: TGTGCCAGTAGTATAAGCTCTACTCCTACAGATACGCAGTATTTT. Amino acids: CASSISSTPTDTQYF.

The chain recombines TRBV7-9 with TRBJ2-7; a weak D match, TRBD1 (6 bases). Trimming removed 3 bases at V and 3 bases at J, with 15 bases between. The CDR3 spans 15 residues. The germline gives CDR1 SEHNR, CDR2 FQNEAQ (reference sequence). CDR3 bases: TGTGCCAGCAGCTTTAACAGGGATTCCCTCTACGAGCAGTACTTC. Translation gives CASSFNRDSLYEQYF.

The chain has TRBV28 and TRBJ1-2; D is perhaps TRBD1 (6 bases). V lost 5 bases and J 4 bases, leaving 11 bases between the germline ends. CDR1 and CDR2 (germline): MDHEN, SYDVKM. The CDR3 has 13 residues. CDR3 sequence: CASSNTGIYGYTF. CDR3 nucleotide sequence: TGTGCCAGCAGTAATACAGGGATCTATGGCTACACCTTC.

With respect to this clone: Other DNA sequences in this sample translate to the same CDR3. The chain links TRBV5-4 to TRBJ2-7; possibly TRBD2 for D (6 bases). The germline gives CDR1 SGHNT, CDR2 YYREEE (reference sequence). The CDR3 sequence is 13 residues long. The germline V and J ends were trimmed by 0 bases and 3 bases, with 7 bases remaining between them. The CDR3 spells CASSLGSGYEQYF. The CDR3 DNA reads TGTGCCAGCAGCTTGGGTAGCGGCTACGAGCAGTACTTC.

This clone was found a few times. This rearrangement joins TRBV7-6 to TRBJ2-7; possibly TRBD1 for D (6 bases). The germline V gene has CDR1 SGHVS and CDR2 FNYEAQ. Trimming took 5 bases from V and 6 from J, leaving 11 bases between them. The CDR3 extends over 12 amino acids. The CDR3 sequence: CASSLTGIEQYF. CDR3 DNA sequence: TGTGCCAGCAGCCTTACAGGGATCGAGCAGTACTTC.

This sequence joins TRBV4-2 and TRBJ2-2, with 7 bases identical to TRBD2. CDR1 is LGHNA and CDR2 is YNFKEQ in the germline V gene. J lost 4 bases, V lost 1 base, and 6 bases had no gene match. This CDR3 has 16 amino acids. The CDR3: CASSQVSSGATGELFF. Written as DNA, the CDR3 is TGTGCCAGCAGCCAAGTTTCTAGCGGAGCCACCGGGGAGCTGTTTTTT.

The genes are TRBV11-3 and TRBJ1-1, with TRBD1 as a possible D gene (5 bases). This CDR3 is 16 amino acids long. The germline V gene has CDR1 SGHNT and CDR2 YENEEA. Trimming removed 0 bases at V and 5 bases at J, with 16 bases between. The CDR3 reads CASSLDRVGPETEAFF. CDR3 coding DNA: TGTGCCAGCAGCTTAGATAGAGTGGGGCCAGAGACTGAAGCTTTCTTT.

The genes are TRBV11-3 and TRBJ2-7; 9 nucleotides align to TRBD1. V gave up 5 bases and J gave up 5 bases; unmatched junction bases: 7. The CDR3 runs 14 residues. Germline CDR1 is SGHNT and CDR2 is YENEEA. The CDR3, as DNA: TGTGCCAGCAGCCCTGGGACAGGGAAGCACGAGCAGTACTTC. Protein sequence: CASSPGTGKHEQYF.

V gene TRBV11-3 combines with J gene TRBJ2-7, with 8 bases identical to TRBD2. Germline V gives CDR1 SGHNT, CDR2 YENEEA. The V gene end was trimmed by 0 bases and the J gene end by 7 bases; junction bases not matched to a gene: 2. CDR3 size: 13 residues. CDR3 DNA sequence: TGTGCCAGCAGCTTAGACAGACTAGCGGAGCAGTACTTC. Amino acid sequence: CASSLDRLAEQYF.

This chain connects TRBV6-5 to TRBJ2-1, with 11 positions matching TRBD2. Trimming cost V 2 bases and J 8 bases; bases outside gene matches: 5. Germline V lookup: CDR1 MNHEY, CDR2 SVGAGI. The CDR3 has 15 amino acids. The CDR3 DNA is TGTGCCAGCAGTTACCTGACTAGCGGGAACTATGAGCAGTTCTTC. Protein sequence: CASSYLTSGNYEQFF.

A single count supports this clone. This chain joins TRBV4-1 and TRBJ2-1, with a tentative D call TRBD2 (5 bases). The germline V and J ends were trimmed by 1 base and 2 bases, with 9 bases remaining between them. This CDR3 is 15 amino acids long. Germline assignment: CDR1 MGHRA and CDR2 YSYEKL. The CDR3 protein is CASSQVPGTYNEQFF. In DNA, the CDR3 is TGCGCCAGCAGCCAAGTACCGGGAACCTACAATGAGCAGTTCTTC.

This chain uses TRBV5-6 with TRBJ2-2; D is unclear. Trimming pared 1 base from V and 4 bases from J, leaving 8 bases between. Germline CDR1 reads SGHDT; CDR2 reads YYEEEE. The length of the CDR3 is 14 residues. The CDR3 loop is CASSLYQSTGELFF. DNA for the CDR3: TGTGCCAGCAGCTTGTACCAGTCCACCGGGGAGCTGTTTTTT.

The chain joins TRBV19 to TRBJ2-7, with 7 bases identical to TRBD2. CDR1 and CDR2 (germline): LNHDA, SQIVND (reference sequence). The V gene end was trimmed by 5 bases and the J gene end by 4 bases; junction bases not matched to a gene: 8. This CDR3 has 14 amino acids. The CDR3 DNA reads as TGTGCCAGTAGTCCTCTAGCGGAGACTTACGAGCAGTACTTC. This translates into CASSPLAETYEQYF.